The table lists the clone carrying this TCR beta chain with a few counts. Its specificity is not known. Broader study findings: Whole repertoires were not studied in the larger cohort, only one V-J beta rearrangement.

Naive CD4+ cells had CD25+ Tregs removed. CDR1 and CDR2 (germline): SGHRS, YFSETQ. V was clipped by 4 bases and J by 8 bases; unmatched bases: 12. There are 15 residues in the CDR3. Constant-region reverse primers amplified full-length variable regions, followed by semi-nested Nested Universal Primer A PCR. TCRdb re-analysed the 5' RACE reads in MiXCR, keeping a single row per CDR3 protein. The sample lists around 43,000 distinct CDR3 sequences; under 20% were seen once. The J gene is TRBJ1-2, the V gene TRBV5-1, with 9 positions matching TRBD1. The TCR originated in a female donor with breast cancer. Material for sequencing was naive CD4+ T cells sorted from a lymph node. Stated subset: naive CD4+ T cells, CD4+CD45RA+CD25-. The CDR3 loop reads CASSAGNPGQGGYTF. CDR3 sequence (DNA): TGCGCCAGCAGCGCGGGGAATCCGGGACAGGGCGGCTACACCTTC.